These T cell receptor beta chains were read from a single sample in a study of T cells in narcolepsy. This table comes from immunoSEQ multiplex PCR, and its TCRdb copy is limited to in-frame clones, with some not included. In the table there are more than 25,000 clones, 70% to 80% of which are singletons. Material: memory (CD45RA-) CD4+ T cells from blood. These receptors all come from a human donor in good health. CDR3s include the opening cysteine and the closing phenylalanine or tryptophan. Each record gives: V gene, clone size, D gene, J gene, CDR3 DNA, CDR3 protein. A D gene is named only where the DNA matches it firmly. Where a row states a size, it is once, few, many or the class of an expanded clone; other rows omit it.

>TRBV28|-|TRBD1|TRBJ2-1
TGTGCCAGCAGAACAGGGGCCGCACACAATGAGCAGTTCTTC
CASRTGAAHNEQFF
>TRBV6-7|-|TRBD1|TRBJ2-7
TGTGCCAGCAGTGAAGCCGGGACAGGCTCCTACGAGCAGTACTTC
CASSEAGTGSYEQYF
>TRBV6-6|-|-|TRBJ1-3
TGTGCCAGCAGTTACGGGCACGCCGGAAACACCATATATTTT
CASSYGHAGNTIYF
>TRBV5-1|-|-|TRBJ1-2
TGCGCCAGCAGCTTGGAACAGGGAAGCTACACCTTC
CASSLEQGSYTF
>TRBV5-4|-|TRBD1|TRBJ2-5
TGTGCCAGCAGCTTTGGGACAGATAAGGGCTCGAAGACCCAGTACTTC
CASSFGTDKGSKTQYF
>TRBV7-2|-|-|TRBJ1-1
TGTGCCAGCAGCCGTAGGACAGACACTGAAGCTTTCTTT
CASSRRTDTEAFF
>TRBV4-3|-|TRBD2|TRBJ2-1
TGCGCCAGCAGCCAAGAGCTAGCGGGGAGATACAATGAGCAGTTCTTC
CASSQELAGRYNEQFF
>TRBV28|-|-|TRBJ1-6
TGTGCCAGCAGTTCCCCCTCGTCGGCGGCTGGGGATTCACCCCTCCACTTT
CASSSPSSAAGDSPLHF
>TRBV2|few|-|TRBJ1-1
TGTGCCAGCGGCACCGGACTTACCTTT
CASGTGLTF
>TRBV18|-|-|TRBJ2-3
TGTGCCAGCTCACTTTTTTCTAGCACAGATACGCAGTATTTT
CASSLFSSTDTQYF
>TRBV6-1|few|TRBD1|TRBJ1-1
TGTGCCAGCAAGCGACAGGGCGAAGCTTTCTTT
CASKRQGEAFF
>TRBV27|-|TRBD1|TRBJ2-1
TGTGCCAGCAGTCACCCCCGGACAGGGGGGAACAATGAGCAGTTCTTC
CASSHPRTGGNNEQFF
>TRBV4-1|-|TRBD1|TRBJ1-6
TGCGCCAGCAGCTCAAATTCCGGGACAGAAAATTCACCCCTCCACTTT
CASSSNSGTENSPLHF
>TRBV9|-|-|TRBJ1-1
TGTGCCAGCAGCGTATATTCGGAGCTGAACACTGAAGCTTTCTTT
CASSVYSELNTEAFF
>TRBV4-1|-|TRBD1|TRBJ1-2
TGCGCCAGCAGCCAAGATTTCGCCGGACAGGGCAACTATGGCTACACCTTC
CASSQDFAGQGNYGYTF
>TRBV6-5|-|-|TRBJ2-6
TGTGCCAGCAGTTACGTGCAAACTGGGGCCAACGTCCTGACTTTC
CASSYVQTGANVLTF
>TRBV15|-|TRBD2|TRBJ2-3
TGTGCCACCAGCAGAGTACCTAGCGGTACGCAGTATTTT
CATSRVPSGTQYF
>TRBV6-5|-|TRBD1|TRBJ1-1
TGTGCCAGCAGAAGGGACAGTCAGGAAGCTTTCTTT
CASRRDSQEAFF
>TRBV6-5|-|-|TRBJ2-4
TGTGCCAGCAGTTACGGTAGAGCCAAAAACATTCAGTACTTC
CASSYGRAKNIQYF
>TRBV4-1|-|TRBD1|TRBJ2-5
TGCGCCAGCAGCCGCTCACCCTGGACAGGACAAGAGACCCAGTACTTC
CASSRSPWTGQETQYF
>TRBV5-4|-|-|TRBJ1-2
TGTGCCAGCAGCTTGGATGAGGGCTTTAACTATGGCTACACCTTC
CASSLDEGFNYGYTF
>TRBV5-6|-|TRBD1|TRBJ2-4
TGTGCCAGCAGCCAGACAGGGGGTATGGACATTCAGTACTTC
CASSQTGGMDIQYF
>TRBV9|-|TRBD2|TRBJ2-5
TGTGCCAGCAGCCCGGGAGGTGGGGCCCGCCAAGAGACCCAGTACTTC
CASSPGGGARQETQYF
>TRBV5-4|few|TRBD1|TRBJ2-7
TGTGCCAGCAGCTTGGGACAGGGGAAGGAGTTC
CASSLGQGKEF
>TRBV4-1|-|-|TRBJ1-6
TGCGCCAGCAGCCAACACCCTCAAGTTAAGTATAATTCACCCCTCCACTTT
CASSQHPQVKYNSPLHF
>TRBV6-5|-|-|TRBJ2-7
TGTGCCAGCAGTACCGGGACCCCTTACGAGCAGTACTTC
CASSTGTPYEQYF
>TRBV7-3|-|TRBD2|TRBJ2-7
TGTGCCAGCAGCCCAAGCGGGGGAAACCACGAGCAGTACTTC
CASSPSGGNHEQYF
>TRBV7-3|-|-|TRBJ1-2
TGTGCCAGCAGCTTAGAAGGTCGCTATGGCTACACCTTC
CASSLEGRYGYTF